What follows is one T cell receptor beta chain and its context. Germline V gives CDR1 SGHRS, CDR2 YFSETQ. This CDR3 region has 15 residues. Trimming stripped 4 bases from V and 4 bases from J, with 15 bases between. This specimen belongs to a study of shared clonotypes between healthy human individuals. The overall study: The plates for each donor numbered three CD4 naive, three CD4 memory, two CD8 naive and one CD8 memory.

The authors ran the assay at deep level. The table came from immunoSEQ multiplex PCR; TCRdb's copy has only in-frame clones and leaves some out. Of about 1.5 million clones in the sample, nearly 99% were seen once. The TCR originated in a man aged 25 to 45 in good health. The chain recombines TRBV5-1 with TRBJ1-3; TRBD1 is a possible D gene (5 bases). The sample comprised naive CD4+ T cells sorted from blood. Subset denoted: CD45RA+ positively selected. The chain's CDR3 is CASSVRGDNGNTIYF. As DNA, the CDR3 is TGCGCCAGCAGCGTTAGGGGTGATAACGGAAACACCATATATTTT.